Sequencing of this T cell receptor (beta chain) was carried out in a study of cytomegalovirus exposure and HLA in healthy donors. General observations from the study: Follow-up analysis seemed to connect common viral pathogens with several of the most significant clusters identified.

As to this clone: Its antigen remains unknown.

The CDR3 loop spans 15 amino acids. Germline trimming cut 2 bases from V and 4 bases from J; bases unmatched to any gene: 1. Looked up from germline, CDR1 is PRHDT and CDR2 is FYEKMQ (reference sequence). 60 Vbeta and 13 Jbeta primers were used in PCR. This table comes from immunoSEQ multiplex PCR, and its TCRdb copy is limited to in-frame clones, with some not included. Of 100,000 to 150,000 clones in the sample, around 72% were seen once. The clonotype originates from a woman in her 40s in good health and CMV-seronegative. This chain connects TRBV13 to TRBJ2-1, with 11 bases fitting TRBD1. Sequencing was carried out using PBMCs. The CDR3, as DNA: TGTGCCAGCAGCTTACGGGACAGGGGGTACAATGAGCAGTTCTTC. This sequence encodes CASSLRDRGYNEQFF.